Listed below are T cell receptor beta chains from one sample, sequenced in a study of neurological immune-mediated disorders. Each CDR3 protein is one row after TCRdb ran MiXCR on the 5' RACE reads. In the table there are tens of thousands of distinct CDR3 sequences, approximately 2.4% of which are singletons. Sequenced input: PBMCs. Source of these receptors: a woman under 40 with multiple sclerosis. CDR3s include the opening cysteine and the closing phenylalanine or tryptophan. D genes are given only for firm matches. Not all rows give a size; the values are once, few, many and, for expanded clones, a class.

TRBV5-1,TRBJ2-7,many,-,CASSEDRSHGYYEQYF,TGCGCCAGCAGCGAAGACAGGTCGCACGGCTACTACGAGCAGTACTTC
TRBV10-3,TRBJ2-7,many,TRBD2,CAISQGGRAVNSYEQYF,TGTGCCATCAGTCAGGGCGGGAGGGCCGTGAACTCCTACGAGCAGTACTTC
TRBV5-1,TRBJ2-4,many,-,CASSITGIGAKNIQYF,TGCGCCAGCAGCATTACAGGGATCGGGGCCAAAAACATTCAGTACTTC
TRBV20-1,TRBJ2-3,many,TRBD2,CSAGTSGTSTDTQYF,TGCAGTGCTGGGACTAGCGGGACTAGCACAGATACGCAGTATTTT
TRBV20-1,TRBJ2-2,many,-,CSARDSRLDTGELFF,TGCAGTGCTAGAGATAGCCGACTGGACACCGGGGAGCTGTTTTTT
TRBV5-5,TRBJ2-7,many,-,CASTAGRTYEQYF,TGTGCCAGCACCGCAGGACGGACCTACGAGCAGTACTTC
TRBV7-2,TRBJ2-7,many,-,CASSLGPGLRGEQYF,TGTGCCAGCAGCCTTGGCCCGGGCCTCAGAGGGGAGCAGTACTTC
TRBV12-3/TRBV12-4,TRBJ1-5,many,-,CASSFRTPEGQPQHF,TGTGCCAGCAGTTTTAGGACCCCCGAAGGTCAGCCCCAGCATTTT
TRBV5-1,TRBJ2-7,many,-,CASSIETGSYEQYF,TGCGCCAGCAGCATAGAGACAGGCTCCTACGAGCAGTACTTC
TRBV7-2,TRBJ1-4,many,-,CASSLTVGREKLFF,TGTGCCAGCAGCTTAACAGTTGGGCGGGAAAAACTGTTTTTT
TRBV5-1,TRBJ1-1,many,-,CASSFGRPMNTEAFF,TGCGCCAGCAGCTTCGGACGCCCCATGAACACTGAAGCTTTCTTT
TRBV28,TRBJ2-7,many,TRBD2,CASSLLLAGAYEQYF,TGTGCCAGCAGTTTATTACTAGCGGGAGCCTACGAGCAGTACTTC
TRBV12-3/TRBV12-4,TRBJ2-3,many,-,CASRTGRSTDTQYF,TGTGCCAGCAGAACCGGGAGAAGCACAGATACGCAGTATTTT
TRBV21-1,TRBJ2-2,many,-,CASRPTRGQGPGELFF,TGTGCCAGCAGGCCGACCCGAGGACAGGGGCCCGGGGAGCTGTTTTTT
TRBV7-2,TRBJ1-4,many,-,CASSPMRSEKLFF,TGTGCCAGCAGCCCGATGCGAAGTGAAAAACTGTTTTTT
TRBV20-1,TRBJ2-1,many,-,CSATWTGDNEQFF,TGCAGTGCTACCTGGACTGGTGACAATGAGCAGTTCTTC
TRBV20-1,TRBJ2-7,many,-,CSASLDAVYEQYF,TGCAGTGCCTCACTAGACGCTGTCTACGAGCAGTACTTC
TRBV28,TRBJ1-5,many,-,CASSLSGGGPGQPQHF,TGTGCCAGCAGTTTATCCGGGGGGGGGCCAGGTCAGCCCCAGCATTTT
TRBV20-1,TRBJ2-7,many,-,CSAQLTGRYEQYF,TGCAGTGCTCAACTCACAGGGAGGTACGAGCAGTACTTC
TRBV5-1,TRBJ2-1,-,TRBD2,CASSLSGGNEQFF,TGCGCCAGCAGCCTCTCCGGGGGGAATGAGCAGTTCTTC